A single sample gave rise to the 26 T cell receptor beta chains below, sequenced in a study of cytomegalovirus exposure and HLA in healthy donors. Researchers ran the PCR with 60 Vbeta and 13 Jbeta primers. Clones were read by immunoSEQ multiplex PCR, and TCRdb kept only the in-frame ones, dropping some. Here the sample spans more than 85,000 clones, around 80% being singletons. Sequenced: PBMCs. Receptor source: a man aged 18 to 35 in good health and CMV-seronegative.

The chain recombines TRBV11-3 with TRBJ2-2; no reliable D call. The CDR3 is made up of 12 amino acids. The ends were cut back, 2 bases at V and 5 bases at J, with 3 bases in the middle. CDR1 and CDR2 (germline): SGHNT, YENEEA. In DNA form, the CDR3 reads TGTGCCAGCAGCTTACGGACCGGGGAGCTGTTTTTT. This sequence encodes CASSLRTGELFF.

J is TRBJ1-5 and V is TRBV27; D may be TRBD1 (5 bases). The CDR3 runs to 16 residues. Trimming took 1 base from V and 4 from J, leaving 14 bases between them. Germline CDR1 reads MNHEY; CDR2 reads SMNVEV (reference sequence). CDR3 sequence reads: CASSLLGGLLNQPQHF. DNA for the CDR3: TGTGCCAGCAGTTTATTGGGGGGTTTGTTGAATCAGCCCCAGCATTTT.

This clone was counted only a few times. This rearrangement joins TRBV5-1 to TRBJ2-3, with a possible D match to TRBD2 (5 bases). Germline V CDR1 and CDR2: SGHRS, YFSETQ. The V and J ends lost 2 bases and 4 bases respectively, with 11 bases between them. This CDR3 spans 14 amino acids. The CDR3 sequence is CASSFRLPADTQYF. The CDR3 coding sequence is TGCGCCAGCAGCTTCCGACTACCGGCAGATACGCAGTATTTT.

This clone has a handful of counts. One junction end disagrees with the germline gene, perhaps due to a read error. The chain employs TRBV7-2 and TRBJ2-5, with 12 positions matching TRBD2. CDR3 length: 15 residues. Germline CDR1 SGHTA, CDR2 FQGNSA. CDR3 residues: CASSLAGGISETQYF. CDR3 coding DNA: TGTGCCAGCAGCCTAGCGGGAGGGATTTCGGAGACCCAGTACTTC.

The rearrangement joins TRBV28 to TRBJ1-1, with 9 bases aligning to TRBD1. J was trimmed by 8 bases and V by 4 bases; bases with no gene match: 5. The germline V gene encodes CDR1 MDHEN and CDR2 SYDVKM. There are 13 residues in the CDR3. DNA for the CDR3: TGTGCCAGCAGTTGGAGCGGACAGGGGGAAGCTTTCTTT. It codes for CASSWSGQGEAFF.

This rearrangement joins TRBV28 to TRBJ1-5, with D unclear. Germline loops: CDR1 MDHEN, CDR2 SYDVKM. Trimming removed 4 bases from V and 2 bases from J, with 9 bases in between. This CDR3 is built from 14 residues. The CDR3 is CASSSGEGNQPQHF. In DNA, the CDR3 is TGTGCCAGCAGTTCCGGGGAAGGCAATCAGCCCCAGCATTTT.

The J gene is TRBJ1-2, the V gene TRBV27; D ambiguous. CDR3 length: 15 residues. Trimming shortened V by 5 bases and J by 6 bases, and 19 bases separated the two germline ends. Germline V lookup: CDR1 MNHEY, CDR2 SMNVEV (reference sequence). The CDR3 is CASSIVTTGRDGYTF. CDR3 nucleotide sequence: TGTGCCAGCAGTATTGTAACTACGGGGAGGGATGGCTACACCTTC.

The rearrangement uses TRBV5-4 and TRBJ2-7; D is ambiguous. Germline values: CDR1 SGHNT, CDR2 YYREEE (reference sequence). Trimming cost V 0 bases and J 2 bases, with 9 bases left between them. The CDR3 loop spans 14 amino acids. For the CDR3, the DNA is TGTGCCAGCAGCTTGGACGGGTCAGCCTACGAGCAGTACTTC. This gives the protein CASSLDGSAYEQYF.

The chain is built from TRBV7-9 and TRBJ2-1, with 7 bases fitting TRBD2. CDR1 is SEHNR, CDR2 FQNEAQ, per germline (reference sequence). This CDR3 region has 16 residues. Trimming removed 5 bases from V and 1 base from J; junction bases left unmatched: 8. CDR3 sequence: CASSRTSPPSYNEQFF. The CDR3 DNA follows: TGTGCCAGCAGCCGGACTAGTCCCCCTTCCTACAATGAGCAGTTCTTC.

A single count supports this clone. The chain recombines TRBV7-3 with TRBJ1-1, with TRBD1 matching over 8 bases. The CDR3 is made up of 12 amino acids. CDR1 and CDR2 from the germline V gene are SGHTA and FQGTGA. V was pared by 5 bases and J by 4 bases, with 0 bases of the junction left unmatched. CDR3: CASSQGATEAFF. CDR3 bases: TGTGCCAGCAGCCAGGGGGCCACTGAAGCTTTCTTT.

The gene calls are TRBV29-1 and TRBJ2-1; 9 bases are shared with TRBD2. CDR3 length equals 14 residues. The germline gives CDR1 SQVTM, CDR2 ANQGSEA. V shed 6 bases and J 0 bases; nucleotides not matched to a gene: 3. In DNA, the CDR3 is TGCAGCGTGAGTAGCGGGAGCTCCTACAATGAGCAGTTCTTC. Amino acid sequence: CSVSSGSSYNEQFF.

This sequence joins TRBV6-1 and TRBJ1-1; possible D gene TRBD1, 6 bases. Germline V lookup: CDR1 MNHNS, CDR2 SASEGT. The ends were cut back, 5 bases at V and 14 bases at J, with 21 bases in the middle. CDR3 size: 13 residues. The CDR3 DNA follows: TGTGCCAGCAGTTCTGTTGGGGCAGGGGTATCGTTCTTT. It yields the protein CASSSVGAGVSFF.

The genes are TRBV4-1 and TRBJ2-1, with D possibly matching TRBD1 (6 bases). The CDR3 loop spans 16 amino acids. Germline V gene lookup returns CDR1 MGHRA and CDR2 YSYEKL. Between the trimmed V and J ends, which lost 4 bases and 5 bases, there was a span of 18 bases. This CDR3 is CASSLTQGFSHNEQFF. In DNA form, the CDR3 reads TGCGCCAGCAGCCTAACCCAGGGGTTTAGCCACAATGAGCAGTTCTTC.

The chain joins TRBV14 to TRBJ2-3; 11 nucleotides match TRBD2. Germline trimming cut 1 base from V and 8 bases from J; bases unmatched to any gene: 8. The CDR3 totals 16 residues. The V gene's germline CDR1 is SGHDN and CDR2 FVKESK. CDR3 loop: CASSQVGSGRAATQYF. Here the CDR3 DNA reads TGTGCCAGCAGCCAAGTAGGTAGCGGGAGGGCCGCTACGCAGTATTTT.

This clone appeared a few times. CDR3 bases: TGTGCCTGGCATACCGGACAGCTGAACACTGAAGCTTTCTTT. Its translation is CAWHTGQLNTEAFF. The V call is TRBV30, the J call TRBJ1-1, with a tentative D call TRBD1 (6 bases). The CDR3 runs 14 residues. Germline loops: CDR1 GTSNPN, CDR2 SVGIG (reference sequence). V shed 5 bases and J shed 0 bases, with 13 bases lying between them.

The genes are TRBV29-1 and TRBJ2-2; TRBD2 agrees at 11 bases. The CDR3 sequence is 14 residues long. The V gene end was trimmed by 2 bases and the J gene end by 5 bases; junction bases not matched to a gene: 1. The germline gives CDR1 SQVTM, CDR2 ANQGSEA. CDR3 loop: CSVEWTSGTGELFF. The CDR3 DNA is TGCAGCGTTGAATGGACTAGCGGGACCGGGGAGCTGTTTTTT.

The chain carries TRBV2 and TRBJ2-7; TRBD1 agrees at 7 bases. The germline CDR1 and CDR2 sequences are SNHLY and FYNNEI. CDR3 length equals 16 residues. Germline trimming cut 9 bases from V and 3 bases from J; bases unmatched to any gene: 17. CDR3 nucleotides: TGTGCCAGTTCCAGGGGGACAAGCGGTCTTCACTACGAGCAGTACTTC. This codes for CASSRGTSGLHYEQYF.

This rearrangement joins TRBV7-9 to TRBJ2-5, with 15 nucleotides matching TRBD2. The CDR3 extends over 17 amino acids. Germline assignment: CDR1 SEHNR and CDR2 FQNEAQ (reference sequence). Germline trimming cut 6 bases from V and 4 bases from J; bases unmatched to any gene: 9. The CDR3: CASSFPGLAGGRETQYF. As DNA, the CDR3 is TGTGCCAGCAGTTTTCCGGGACTAGCGGGAGGTAGAGAGACCCAGTACTTC. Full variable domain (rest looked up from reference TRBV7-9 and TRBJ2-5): DTGVSQNPRHKITKRGQNVTFRCDPISEHNRLYWYRQTLGQGPEFLTYFQNEAQLEKSRLLSDRFSAERPKGSFSTLEIQRTEQGDSAMYLCASSFPGLAGGRETQYFGPGTRLLVL.

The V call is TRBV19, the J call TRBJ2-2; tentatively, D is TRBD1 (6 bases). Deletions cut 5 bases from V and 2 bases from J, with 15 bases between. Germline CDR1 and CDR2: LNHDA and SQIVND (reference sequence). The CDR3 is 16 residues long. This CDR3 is CASSSLDSLNTGELFF. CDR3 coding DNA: TGTGCCAGTAGTTCTTTGGACAGTTTAAACACCGGGGAGCTGTTTTTT. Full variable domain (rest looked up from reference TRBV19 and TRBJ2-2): DGGITQSPKYLFRKEGQNVTLSCEQNLNHDAMYWYRQDPGQGLRLIYYSQIVNDFQKGDIAEGYSVSREKKESFPLTVTSAQKNPTAFYLCASSSLDSLNTGELFFGEGSRLTVL.

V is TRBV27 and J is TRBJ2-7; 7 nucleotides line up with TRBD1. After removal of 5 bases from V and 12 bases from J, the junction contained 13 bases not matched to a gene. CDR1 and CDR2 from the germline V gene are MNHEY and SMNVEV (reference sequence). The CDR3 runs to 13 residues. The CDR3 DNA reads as TGTGCCAGCAGTAAAGGGGGACAGTCTCGGTTGTACTTC. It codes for CASSKGGQSRLYF.

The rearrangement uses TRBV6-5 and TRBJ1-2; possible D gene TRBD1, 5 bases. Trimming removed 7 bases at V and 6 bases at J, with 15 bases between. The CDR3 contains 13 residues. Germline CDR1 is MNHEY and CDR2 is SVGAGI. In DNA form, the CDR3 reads TGTGCCAGCACGGATTCGGGGGATGATGGCTACACCTTC. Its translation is CASTDSGDDGYTF.

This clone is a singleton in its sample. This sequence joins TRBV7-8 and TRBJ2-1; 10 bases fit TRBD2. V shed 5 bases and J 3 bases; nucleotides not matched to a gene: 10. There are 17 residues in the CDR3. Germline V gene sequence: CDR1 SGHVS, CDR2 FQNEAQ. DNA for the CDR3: TGTGCCAGCAGCAGAGACAGGGGACTAGCGAACTACAATGAGCAGTTCTTC. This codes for CASSRDRGLANYNEQFF. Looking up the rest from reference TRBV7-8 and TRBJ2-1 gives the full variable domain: GAGVSQSPRYKVAKRGQDVALRCDPISGHVSLFWYQQALGQGPEFLTYFQNEAQLDKSGLPSDRFFAERPEGSVSTLKIQRTQQEDSAVYLCASSRDRGLANYNEQFFGPGTRLTVL.

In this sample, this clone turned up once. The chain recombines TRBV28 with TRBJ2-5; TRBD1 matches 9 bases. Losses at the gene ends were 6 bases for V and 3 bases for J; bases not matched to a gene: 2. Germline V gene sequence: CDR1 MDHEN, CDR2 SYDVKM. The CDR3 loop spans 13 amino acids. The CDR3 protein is CASRGTGKETQYF. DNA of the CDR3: TGTGCCAGCAGGGGGACAGGGAAAGAGACCCAGTACTTC.

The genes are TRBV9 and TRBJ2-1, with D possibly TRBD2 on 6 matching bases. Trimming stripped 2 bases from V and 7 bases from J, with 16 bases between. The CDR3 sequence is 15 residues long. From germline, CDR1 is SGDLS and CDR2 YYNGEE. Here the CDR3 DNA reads TGTGCCAGCAGCGTCGCGACGGGAGTAGGAAATGAGCAGTTCTTC. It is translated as CASSVATGVGNEQFF.

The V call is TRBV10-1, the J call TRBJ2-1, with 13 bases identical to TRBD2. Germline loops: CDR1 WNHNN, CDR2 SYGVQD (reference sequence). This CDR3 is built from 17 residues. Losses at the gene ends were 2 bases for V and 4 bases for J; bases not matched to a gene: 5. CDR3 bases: TGCGCCAGCAGTGAGACGAGGACTAGCGGGGGTTACAATGAGCAGTTCTTC. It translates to CASSETRTSGGYNEQFF.

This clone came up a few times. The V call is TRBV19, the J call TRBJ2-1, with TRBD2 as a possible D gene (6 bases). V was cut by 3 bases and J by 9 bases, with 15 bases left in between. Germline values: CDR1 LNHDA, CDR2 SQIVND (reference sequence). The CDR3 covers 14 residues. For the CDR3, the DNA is TGTGCCAGTAGTATGCCGGGAGAAGGGAGTGAGCAGTTCTTC. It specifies CASSMPGEGSEQFF.